This TCR beta chain stems from a study of CD8+CD57+ T cells in acquired aplastic anemia. Study background: Isolated CD4+ and CD8+ cells, once sorted, yielded DNA averaging about 3 ug.

Genomic DNA acted as the template from which TCR beta VDJ combination and CDR3 sequence profiling were carried out. TCRdb re-called the reads through MiXCR, storing one row per CDR3 protein. The table records 200,000 to 250,000 distinct CDR3 sequences, over 60% of them present only once. V dropped 4 bases and J dropped 9; count of bases not matched to a gene: 4. Germline assignment: CDR1 SNHLY and CDR2 FYNNEI. The CDR3 sequence is 13 residues long. Only a few counts were recorded for this clonotype. The V call is TRBV2, the J call TRBJ2-1, with 9 bases fitting TRBD2. Specimen: sorted CD4+, CD8+, or CD8+CD57+ T cells (not recorded which) from PBMCs. This TCR was sampled from a human donor in good health. The CDR3 is CASSVQRGVEQFF. In nucleotides, the CDR3 is TGTGCCAGCAGTGTACAGCGGGGGGTTGAGCAGTTCTTC.